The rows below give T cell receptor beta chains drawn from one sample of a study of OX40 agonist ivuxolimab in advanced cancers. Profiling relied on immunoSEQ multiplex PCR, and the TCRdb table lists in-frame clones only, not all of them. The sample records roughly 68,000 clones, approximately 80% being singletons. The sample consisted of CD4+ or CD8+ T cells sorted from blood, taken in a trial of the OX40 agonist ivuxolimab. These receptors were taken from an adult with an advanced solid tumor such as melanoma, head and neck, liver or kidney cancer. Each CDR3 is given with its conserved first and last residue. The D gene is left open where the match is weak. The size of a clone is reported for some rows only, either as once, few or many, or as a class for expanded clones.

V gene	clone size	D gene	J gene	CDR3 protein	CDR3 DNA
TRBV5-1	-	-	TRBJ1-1	CASSLLAGLNTEAFF	TGCGCCAGCAGCCTGTTGGCGGGATTGAACACTGAAGCTTTCTTT
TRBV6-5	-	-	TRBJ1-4	CASRGLGVGEKLFF	TGTGCCAGTCGGGGCCTCGGGGTTGGTGAAAAACTGTTTTTT
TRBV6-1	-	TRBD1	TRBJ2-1	CASRQDRGYDEQFF	TGTGCCAGCAGACAGGACAGGGGGTACGATGAGCAGTTCTTC
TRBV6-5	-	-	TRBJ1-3	CASTGTGNTIYF	TGTGCCAGCACCGGGACTGGAAACACCATATATTTT
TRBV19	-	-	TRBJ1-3	CASIRQPFSGNTIYF	TGTGCCAGTATACGGCAGCCTTTCTCTGGAAACACCATATATTTT
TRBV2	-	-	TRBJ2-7	CASTLWETGGQYF	TGTGCCAGCACCCTATGGGAGACTGGGGGGCAGTACTTC
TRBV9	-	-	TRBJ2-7	CASSVLDAYEQYF	TGTGCCAGCAGCGTATTAGACGCCTACGAGCAGTACTTC
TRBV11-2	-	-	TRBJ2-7	CASSLYRSSYEQYF	TGTGCCAGCAGCTTATACAGGAGCTCCTACGAGCAGTACTTC
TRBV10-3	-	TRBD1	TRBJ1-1	CAIRVGSTGGHTEAFF	TGTGCCATCAGAGTAGGATCGACAGGGGGGCACACTGAAGCTTTCTTT
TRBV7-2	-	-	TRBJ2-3	CASSLGTGYTDTQYF	TGTGCCAGCAGCTTAGGGACTGGGTACACAGATACGCAGTATTTT
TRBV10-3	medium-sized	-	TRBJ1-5	CAISESKGDLLNQPQHF	TGTGCCATCAGTGAGTCGAAGGGGGATTTACTCAATCAGCCCCAGCATTTT
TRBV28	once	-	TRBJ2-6	CASSKGGGANVLTF	TGTGCCAGCAGTAAGGGTGGCGGGGCCAACGTCCTGACTTTC
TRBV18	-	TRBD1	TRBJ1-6	CASSPAGQGKISPLHF	TGTGCCAGCTCACCAGCGGGACAGGGTAAAATTTCACCCCTCCACTTT
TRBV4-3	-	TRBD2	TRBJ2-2	CASSPGLAHTGELFF	TGCGCCAGCAGCCCGGGACTAGCCCACACCGGGGAGCTGTTTTTT
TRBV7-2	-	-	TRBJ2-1	CASSPGRLSYNEQFF	TGTGCCAGCAGCCCGGGACGGTTATCCTACAATGAGCAGTTCTTC
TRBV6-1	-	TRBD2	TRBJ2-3	CASSPSGSGDTQYF	TGTGCCAGCAGCCCTAGCGGGAGCGGCGATACGCAGTATTTT
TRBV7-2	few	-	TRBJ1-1	CASSSSGWEAEAFF	TGTGCCAGCAGCTCCTCCGGCTGGGAGGCTGAAGCTTTCTTT
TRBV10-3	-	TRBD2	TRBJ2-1	CAIRERLAGGPNDEQFF	TGTGCCATCAGAGAAAGACTAGCGGGAGGGCCTAATGATGAGCAGTTCTTC
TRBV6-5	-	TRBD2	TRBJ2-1	CASRRLAGGNEQFF	TGTGCCAGCAGACGACTAGCGGGAGGCAATGAGCAGTTCTTC
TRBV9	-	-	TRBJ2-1	CASSVDPGQGLRLAGIREQFF	TGTGCCAGCAGCGTAGATCCGGGACAGGGTCTCCGCCTAGCGGGGATCAGAGAGCAGTTCTTC
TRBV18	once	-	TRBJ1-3	CASSPPIASGNTIYF	TGTGCCAGCTCACCACCAATCGCCTCTGGAAACACCATATATTTT
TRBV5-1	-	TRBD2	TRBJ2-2	CASSPSGAGADTGELFF	TGCGCCAGCAGCCCGTCCGGGGCGGGAGCTGACACCGGGGAGCTGTTTTTT
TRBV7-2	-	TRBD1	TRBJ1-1	CASSLAPRGDTEAFF	TGTGCCAGCAGCTTAGCCCCCAGGGGGGACACTGAAGCTTTCTTT
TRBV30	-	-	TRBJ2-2	CAWSVVPEFGGTGELFF	TGTGCCTGGAGTGTAGTCCCGGAGTTTGGTGGGACCGGGGAGCTGTTTTTT
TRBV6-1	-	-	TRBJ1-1	CASSEAGGTLNTEAFF	TGTGCCAGCAGTGAAGCGGGGGGGACTTTGAACACTGAAGCTTTCTTT
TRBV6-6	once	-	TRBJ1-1	CASSYRGNTEAFF	TGTGCCAGCAGTTACCGGGGGAACACTGAAGCTTTCTTT
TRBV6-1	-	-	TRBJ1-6	CASSERDINSPLHF	TGTGCCAGCAGTGAACGGGACATCAATTCACCCCTCCACTTT
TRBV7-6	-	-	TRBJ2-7	CASSPIGFGPNYEQYF	TGTGCCAGCAGCCCGATAGGGTTCGGACCTAACTACGAGCAGTACTTC
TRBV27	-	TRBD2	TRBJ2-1	CASSLLGGRVYNEQFF	TGTGCCAGCAGTTTATTAGGCGGGAGAGTTTACAATGAGCAGTTCTTC
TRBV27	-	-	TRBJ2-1	CASSSWGNSYNEQFF	TGTGCCAGCAGTTCTTGGGGCAACTCCTACAATGAGCAGTTCTTC
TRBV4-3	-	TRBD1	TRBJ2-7	CASSQQANRDSSYEQYF	TGCGCCAGCAGCCAACAAGCCAACCGGGACAGCTCCTACGAGCAGTACTTC
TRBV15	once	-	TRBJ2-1	CATSRDTSGEEQFF	TGTGCCACCAGCAGAGATACTTCAGGCGAAGAGCAGTTCTTC
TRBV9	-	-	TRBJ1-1	CASSPRVFGTEAFF	TGTGCCAGCAGCCCCAGGGTTTTTGGCACTGAAGCTTTCTTT
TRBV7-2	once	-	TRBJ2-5	CASSLASGGRETQYF	TGTGCCAGCAGCTTAGCGTCGGGGGGCCGGGAGACCCAGTACTTC
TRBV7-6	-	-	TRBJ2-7	CASSLAGFNTYEQYF	TGTGCCAGCAGCTTAGCGGGGTTTAATACCTACGAGCAGTACTTC
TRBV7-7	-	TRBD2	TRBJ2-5	CASSRDTGLASAETQYF	TGTGCTAGCAGCCGTGACACGGGACTAGCGAGCGCGGAGACCCAGTACTTC
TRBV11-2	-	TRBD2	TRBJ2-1	CASSLVFGTSRHNEQFF	TGTGCCAGCAGCTTAGTGTTCGGGACTAGCAGACACAATGAGCAGTTCTTC
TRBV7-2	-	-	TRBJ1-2	CASSFGVLYGYTF	TGTGCCAGCAGCTTCGGGGTCCTCTATGGCTACACCTTC
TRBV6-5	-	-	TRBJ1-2	CASTRGEGPRAGYTF	TGTGCCAGCACCCGGGGGGAGGGGCCGAGGGCCGGCTACACCTTC
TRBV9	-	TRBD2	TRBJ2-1	CASSLPSGGNEQFF	TGTGCCAGCAGCCTCCCTAGCGGGGGCAATGAGCAGTTCTTC
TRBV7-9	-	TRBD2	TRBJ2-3	CASSPGLAGDGGDTQYF	TGTGCCAGCAGCCCGGGACTAGCGGGAGACGGGGGAGATACGCAGTATTTT
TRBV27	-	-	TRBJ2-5	CASSPGGLGETQYF	TGTGCCAGCAGCCCTGGGGGGCTTGGGGAGACCCAGTACTTC
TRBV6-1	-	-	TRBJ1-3	CASSEIRTVDTIYF	TGTGCCAGCAGTGAAATACGGACGGTTGACACCATATATTTT
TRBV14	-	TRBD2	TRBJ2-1	CASSPGLDNEQFF	TGTGCCAGCAGCCCGGGACTAGACAATGAGCAGTTCTTC
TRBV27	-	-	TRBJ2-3	CASSLTVVDTQYF	TGTGCCAGCAGTTTAACGGTGGTAGATACGCAGTATTTT
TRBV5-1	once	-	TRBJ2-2	CASSLHTGELFF	TGCGCCAGCAGCTTGCACACCGGGGAGCTGTTTTTT
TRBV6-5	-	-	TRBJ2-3	CATLRADTQYF	TGTGCCACCCTAAGAGCGGATACGCAGTATTTT
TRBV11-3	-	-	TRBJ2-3	CASSSRALEEDTQYF	TGTGCCAGCAGCTCCCGGGCCCTTGAGGAAGATACGCAGTATTTT
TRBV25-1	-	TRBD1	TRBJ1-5	CASSALTGGPGVQHF	TGTGCCAGCAGTGCGTTAACAGGGGGACCGGGAGTTCAGCATTTT
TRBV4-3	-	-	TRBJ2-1	CASSQDWTAYNEQFF	TGCGCCAGCAGCCAAGACTGGACAGCCTACAATGAGCAGTTCTTC
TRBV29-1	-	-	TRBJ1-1	CSVALGGGTEAFF	TGCAGCGTTGCTCTCGGGGGCGGGACTGAAGCTTTCTTT
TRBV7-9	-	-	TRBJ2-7	CASSSGLPGVYEQYF	TGTGCCAGCAGCTCAGGGTTGCCCGGGGTCTACGAGCAGTACTTC
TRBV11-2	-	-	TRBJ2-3	CASSHTGLADTQYF	TGTGCCAGCAGCCACACGGGACTGGCAGATACGCAGTATTTT
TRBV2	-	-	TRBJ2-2	CASATAVFTGELFF	TGTGCCAGCGCGACGGCGGTGTTCACCGGGGAGCTGTTTTTT
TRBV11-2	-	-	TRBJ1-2	CASSLNRAPGYTF	TGTGCCAGCAGCTTAAACAGGGCGCCCGGCTACACCTTC
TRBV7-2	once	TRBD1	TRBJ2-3	CASSLGQGTDTQYF	TGTGCCAGCAGCTTAGGACAGGGGACAGATACGCAGTATTTT
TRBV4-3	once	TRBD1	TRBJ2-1	CASSPGTGVGGEQFF	TGCGCCAGCAGCCCCGGGACAGGGGTTGGAGGTGAGCAGTTCTTC